The T cell receptor beta chain described here comes from a study of blood T cells in healthy people across ages. Primers used in a second PCR of about 7 to 11 cycles were a sample-barcoded 5' primer and a J-beta primer mix. All cDNA molecules were each tagged by a template-switch adaptor with 12 random nucleotides. TCRdb passed the 5' RACE reads through MiXCR, listing each CDR3 protein once. The data contain some 710,000 distinct CDR3 sequences, 35% to 60% of them singletons. Germline values: CDR1 ENHRY, CDR2 SYGVKD. This CDR3 is 14 amino acids long. The study's findings and limits: A roughly linear age-dependent decrease characterized TCR beta diversity per million T cells. Diversity figures based on one million T cells were deemed too low.

Details on this clonotype: Its specificity is unknown. A read error may explain this, as a much larger clone is one base away.

The specimen sequenced was blood. This sequence originates from a man of 80 years or more in good health. The V gene is TRBV10-3, the J gene TRBJ2-7; D remains unclear. The CDR3 coding sequence is TGTGTCATCAGTGGGTGGACCGACGTCTACGAGCAGTACTTC. This sequence encodes CVISGWTDVYEQYF.